This T cell receptor (beta chain) was identified in a study of T cells in Graves' hyperthyroidism and ophthalmopathy. Points from the study as a whole: Before onset, by a median of approximately 6.2 months, the model predicted ophthalmopathy.

V dropped 0 bases and J dropped 0 bases, with 10 bases sitting between them. Germline V gene lookup returns CDR1 MNHEY and CDR2 SVGEGT. This CDR3 comprises 16 residues. Amplified TCR beta CDR3 regions came from RNA transcripts. Primed by the HTBI set, a first-round RT-PCR was run on the TCR CDR3. TCRdb fed the multiplex PCR reads into MiXCR, producing one record per CDR3 protein. The data contain about 690,000 distinct CDR3 sequences, 15% to 20% of them singletons. Turning to this clonotype: What it binds is unknown.

This receptor was identified in a man between 50 and 59 years old with Graves' hyperthyroidism. The chain couples TRBV6-2 or TRBV6-3 to TRBJ2-3; D gene uncertain. The sequenced material came from blood. CDR3 nucleotides: TGTGCCAGCAGTTACTCGCTAGTCCGAAGCACAGATACGCAGTATTTT. It specifies CASSYSLVRSTDTQYF.